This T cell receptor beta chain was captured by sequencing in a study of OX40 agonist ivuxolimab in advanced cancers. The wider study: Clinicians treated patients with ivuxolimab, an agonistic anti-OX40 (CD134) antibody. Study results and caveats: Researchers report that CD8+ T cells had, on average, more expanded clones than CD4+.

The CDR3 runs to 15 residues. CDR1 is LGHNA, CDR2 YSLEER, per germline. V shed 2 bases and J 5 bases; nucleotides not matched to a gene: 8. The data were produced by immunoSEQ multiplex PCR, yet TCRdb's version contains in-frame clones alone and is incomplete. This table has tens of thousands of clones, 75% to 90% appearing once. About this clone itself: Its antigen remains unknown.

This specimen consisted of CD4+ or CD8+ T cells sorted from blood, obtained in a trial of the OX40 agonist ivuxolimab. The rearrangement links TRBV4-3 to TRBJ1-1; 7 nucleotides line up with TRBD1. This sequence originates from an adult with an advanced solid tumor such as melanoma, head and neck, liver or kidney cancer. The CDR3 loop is CASSQSRGLGTEAFF. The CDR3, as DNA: TGCGCCAGCAGCCAATCAAGGGGGCTGGGAACTGAAGCTTTCTTT.